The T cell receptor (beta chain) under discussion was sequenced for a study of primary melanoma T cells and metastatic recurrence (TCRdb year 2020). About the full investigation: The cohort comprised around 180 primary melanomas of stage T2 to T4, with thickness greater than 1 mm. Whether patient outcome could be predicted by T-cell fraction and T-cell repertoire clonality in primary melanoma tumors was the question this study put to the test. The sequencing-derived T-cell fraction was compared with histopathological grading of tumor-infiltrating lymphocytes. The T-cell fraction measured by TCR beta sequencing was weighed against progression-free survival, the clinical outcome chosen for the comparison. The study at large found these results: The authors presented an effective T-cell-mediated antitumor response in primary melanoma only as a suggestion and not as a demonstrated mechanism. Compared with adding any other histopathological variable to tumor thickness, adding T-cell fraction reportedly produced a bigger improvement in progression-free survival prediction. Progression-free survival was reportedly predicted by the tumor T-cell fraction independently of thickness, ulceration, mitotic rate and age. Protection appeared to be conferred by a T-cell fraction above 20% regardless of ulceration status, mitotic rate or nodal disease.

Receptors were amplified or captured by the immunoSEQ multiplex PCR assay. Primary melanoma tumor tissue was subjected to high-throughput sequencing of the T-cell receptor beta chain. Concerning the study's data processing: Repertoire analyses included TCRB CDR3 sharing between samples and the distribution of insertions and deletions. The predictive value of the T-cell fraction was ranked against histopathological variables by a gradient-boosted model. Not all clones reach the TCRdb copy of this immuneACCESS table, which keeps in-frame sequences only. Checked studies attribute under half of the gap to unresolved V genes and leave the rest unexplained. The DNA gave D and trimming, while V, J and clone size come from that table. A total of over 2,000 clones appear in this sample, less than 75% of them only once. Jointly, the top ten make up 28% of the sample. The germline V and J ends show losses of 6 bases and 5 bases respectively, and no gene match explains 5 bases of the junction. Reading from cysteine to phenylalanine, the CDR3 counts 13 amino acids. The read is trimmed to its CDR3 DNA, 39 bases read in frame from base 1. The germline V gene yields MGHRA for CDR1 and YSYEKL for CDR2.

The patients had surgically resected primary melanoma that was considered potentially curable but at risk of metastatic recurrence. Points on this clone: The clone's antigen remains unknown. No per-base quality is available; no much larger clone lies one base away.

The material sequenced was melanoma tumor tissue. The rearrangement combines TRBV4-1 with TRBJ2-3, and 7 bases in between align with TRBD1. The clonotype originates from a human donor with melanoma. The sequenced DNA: TGCGCCAGCAGTCGAGGGGGCCAAGATACGCAGTATTTT. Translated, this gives CASSRGGQDTQYF.